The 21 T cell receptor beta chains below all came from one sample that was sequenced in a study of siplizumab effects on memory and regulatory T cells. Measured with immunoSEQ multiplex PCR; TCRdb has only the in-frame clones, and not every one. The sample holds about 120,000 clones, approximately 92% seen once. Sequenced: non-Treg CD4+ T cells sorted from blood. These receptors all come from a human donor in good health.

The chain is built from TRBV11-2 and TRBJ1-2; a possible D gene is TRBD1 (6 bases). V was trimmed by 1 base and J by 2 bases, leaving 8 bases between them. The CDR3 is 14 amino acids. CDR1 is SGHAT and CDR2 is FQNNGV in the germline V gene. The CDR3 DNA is TGTGCCAGCAGCTTAGTAGGACAGAACTATGGCTACACCTTC. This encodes CASSLVGQNYGYTF.

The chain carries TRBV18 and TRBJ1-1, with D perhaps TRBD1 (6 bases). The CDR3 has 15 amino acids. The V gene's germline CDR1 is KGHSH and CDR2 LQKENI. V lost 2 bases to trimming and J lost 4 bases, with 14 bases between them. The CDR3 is CASSPKQGGGTEAFF. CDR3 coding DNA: TGTGCCAGCTCACCAAAACAGGGAGGCGGCACTGAAGCTTTCTTT.

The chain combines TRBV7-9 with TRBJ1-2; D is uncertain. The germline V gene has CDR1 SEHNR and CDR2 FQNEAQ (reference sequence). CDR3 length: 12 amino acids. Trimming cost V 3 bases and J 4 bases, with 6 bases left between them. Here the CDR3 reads CASSFPGYGYTF. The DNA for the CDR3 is TGTGCCAGCAGCTTTCCGGGCTATGGCTACACCTTC.

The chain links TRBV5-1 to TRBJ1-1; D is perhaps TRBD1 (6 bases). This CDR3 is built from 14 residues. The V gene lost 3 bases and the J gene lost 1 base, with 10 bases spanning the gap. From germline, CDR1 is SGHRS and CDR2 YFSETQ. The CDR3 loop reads CASSSRTANTEAFF. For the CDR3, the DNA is TGCGCCAGCAGCTCTAGGACAGCGAACACTGAAGCTTTCTTT.

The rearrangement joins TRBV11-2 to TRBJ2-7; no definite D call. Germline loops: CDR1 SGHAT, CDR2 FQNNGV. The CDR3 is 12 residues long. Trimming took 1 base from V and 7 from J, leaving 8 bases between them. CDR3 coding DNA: TGTGCCAGCAGCTTAGCCGGGTGGGAGCAGTACTTC. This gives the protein CASSLAGWEQYF. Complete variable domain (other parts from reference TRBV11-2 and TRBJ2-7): EAGVAQSPRYKIIEKRQSVAFWCNPISGHATLYWYQQILGQGPKLLIQFQNNGVVDDSQLPKDRFSAERLKGVDSTLKIQPAKLEDSAVYLCASSLAGWEQYFGPGTRLTVT.

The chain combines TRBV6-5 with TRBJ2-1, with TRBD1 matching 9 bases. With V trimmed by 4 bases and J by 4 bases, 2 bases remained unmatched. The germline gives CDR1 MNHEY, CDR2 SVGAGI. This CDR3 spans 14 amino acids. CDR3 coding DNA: TGTGCCAGCAGTTCGGACAGGGGATACAATGAGCAGTTCTTC. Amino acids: CASSSDRGYNEQFF.

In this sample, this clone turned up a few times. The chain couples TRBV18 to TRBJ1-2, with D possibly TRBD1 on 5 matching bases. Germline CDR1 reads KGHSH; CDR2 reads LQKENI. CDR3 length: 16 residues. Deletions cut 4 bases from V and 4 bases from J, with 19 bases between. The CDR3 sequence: CASSLAQTGGFYGYTF. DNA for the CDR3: TGTGCCAGCTCACTTGCTCAGACGGGGGGATTCTATGGCTACACCTTC.

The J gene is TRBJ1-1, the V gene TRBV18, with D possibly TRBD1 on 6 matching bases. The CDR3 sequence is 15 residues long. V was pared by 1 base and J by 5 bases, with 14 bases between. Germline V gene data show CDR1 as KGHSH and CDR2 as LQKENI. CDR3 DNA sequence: TGTGCCAGCTCACCACAGGAACAGGGTTCTACTGAAGCTTTCTTT. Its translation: CASSPQEQGSTEAFF.

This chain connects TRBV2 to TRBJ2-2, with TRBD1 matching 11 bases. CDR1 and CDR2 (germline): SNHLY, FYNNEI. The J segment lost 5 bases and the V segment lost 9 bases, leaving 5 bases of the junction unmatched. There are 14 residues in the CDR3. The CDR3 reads CASRTGGNTGELFF. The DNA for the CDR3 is TGTGCCAGTAGGACAGGGGGCAATACCGGGGAGCTGTTTTTT. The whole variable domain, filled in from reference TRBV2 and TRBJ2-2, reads EPEVTQTPSHQVTQMGQEVILRCVPISNHLYFYWYRQILGQKVEFLVSFYNNEISEKSEIFDDQFSVERPDGSNFTLKIRSTKLEDSAMYFCASRTGGNTGELFFGEGSRLTVL.

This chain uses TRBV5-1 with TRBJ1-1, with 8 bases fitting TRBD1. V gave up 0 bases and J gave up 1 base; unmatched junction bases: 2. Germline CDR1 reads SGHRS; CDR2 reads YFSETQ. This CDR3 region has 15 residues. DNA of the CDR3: TGCGCCAGCAGCTTGGGGGACAGGCAGAACACTGAAGCTTTCTTT. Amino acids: CASSLGDRQNTEAFF.

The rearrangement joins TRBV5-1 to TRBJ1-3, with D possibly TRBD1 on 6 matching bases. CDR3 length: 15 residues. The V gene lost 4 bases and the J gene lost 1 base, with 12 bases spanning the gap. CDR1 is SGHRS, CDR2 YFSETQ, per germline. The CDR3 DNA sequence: TGCGCCAGCAGCGGACCCACAGGGTCTGGAAACACCATATATTTT. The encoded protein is CASSGPTGSGNTIYF.

The CDR3 loop is CASSSSTYEQYF. The CDR3 DNA reads TGTGCCAGCAGTTCCTCCACTTACGAGCAGTACTTC. The rearrangement uses TRBV6-6 and TRBJ2-7; D is unclear. The V gene's germline CDR1 is MNHNY and CDR2 SVGAGI (reference sequence). The CDR3 runs to 12 residues. Trimming cost V 4 bases and J 4 bases, with 8 bases left between them.

Written as DNA, the CDR3 is TGTGCCACCAGCAACGGGGGTGCTAGCACAGATACGCAGTATTTT. This encodes CATSNGGASTDTQYF. The chain carries TRBV15 and TRBJ2-3; D may be TRBD2 (6 bases). The CDR3 length is 15 residues. V dropped 4 bases and J dropped 0 bases, with 11 bases sitting between them. Germline V CDR1 and CDR2: LNHNV, YYDKDF (reference sequence).

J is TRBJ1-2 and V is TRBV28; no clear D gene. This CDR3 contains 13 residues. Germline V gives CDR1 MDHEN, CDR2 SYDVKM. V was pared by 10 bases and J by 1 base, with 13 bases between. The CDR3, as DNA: TGTGCCACCCCGGATCGGGGTAACTATGGCTACACCTTC. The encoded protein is CATPDRGNYGYTF.

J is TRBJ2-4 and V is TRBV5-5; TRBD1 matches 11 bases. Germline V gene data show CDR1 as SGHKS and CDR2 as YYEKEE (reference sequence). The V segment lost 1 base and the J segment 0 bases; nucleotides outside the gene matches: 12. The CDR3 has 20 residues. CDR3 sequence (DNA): TGTGCCAGCAGCTTGAACCTAGGGACAGGGGGATTTGGAGCCAAAAACATTCAGTACTTC. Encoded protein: CASSLNLGTGGFGAKNIQYF.

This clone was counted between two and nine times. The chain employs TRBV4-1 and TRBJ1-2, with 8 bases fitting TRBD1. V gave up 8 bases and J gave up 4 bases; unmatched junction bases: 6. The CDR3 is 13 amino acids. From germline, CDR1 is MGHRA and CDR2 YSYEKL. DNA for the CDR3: TGCGCCAGCGAAGGACAGGGTGTCTATGGCTACACCTTC. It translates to CASEGQGVYGYTF.

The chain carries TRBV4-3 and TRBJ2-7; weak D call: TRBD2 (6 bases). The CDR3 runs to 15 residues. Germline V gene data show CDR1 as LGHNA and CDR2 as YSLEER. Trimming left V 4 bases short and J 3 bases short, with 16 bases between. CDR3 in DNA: TGCGCCAGCAGCCGCCTCGGAGGGCAGAGCTACGAGCAGTACTTC. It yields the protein CASSRLGGQSYEQYF.

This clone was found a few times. The CDR3 region is CASSYSTGGSVSPLHF. The CDR3 bases are TGTGCCAGCAGTTACTCAACAGGCGGATCCGTTTCACCCCTCCACTTT. The genes are TRBV6-5 and TRBJ1-6, with a weak D call TRBD1 (5 bases). The germline V and J ends were trimmed by 0 bases and 9 bases, with 15 bases remaining between them. CDR3 length equals 16 residues. The germline V gene has CDR1 MNHEY and CDR2 SVGAGI.

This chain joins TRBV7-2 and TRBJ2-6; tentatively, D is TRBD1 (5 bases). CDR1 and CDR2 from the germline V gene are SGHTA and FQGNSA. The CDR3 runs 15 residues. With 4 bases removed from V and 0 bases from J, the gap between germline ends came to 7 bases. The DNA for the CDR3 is TGTGCCAGCAGCTCCAGGGCCTCTGGGGCCAACGTCCTGACTTTC. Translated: CASSSRASGANVLTF.

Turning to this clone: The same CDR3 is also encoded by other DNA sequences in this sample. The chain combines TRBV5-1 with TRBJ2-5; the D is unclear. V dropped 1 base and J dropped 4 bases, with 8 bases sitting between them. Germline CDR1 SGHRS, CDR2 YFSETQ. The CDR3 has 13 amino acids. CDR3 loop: CASSLSGPETQYF. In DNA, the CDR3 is TGCGCCAGCAGCTTGTCGGGCCCAGAGACCCAGTACTTC.

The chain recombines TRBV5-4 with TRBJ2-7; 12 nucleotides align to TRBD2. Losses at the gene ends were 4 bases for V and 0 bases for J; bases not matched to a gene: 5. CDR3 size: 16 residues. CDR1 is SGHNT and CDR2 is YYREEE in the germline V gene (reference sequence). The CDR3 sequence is CASSDGLAGSSYEQYF. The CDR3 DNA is TGTGCCAGCAGCGATGGACTAGCGGGGAGCTCCTACGAGCAGTACTTC.